This T cell receptor (beta chain) derives from a study of T cells in Graves' hyperthyroidism and ophthalmopathy. TCR beta CDR3 region amplification was performed from RNA transcripts. First-round RT-PCR of the TCR CDR3 relied on the HTBI primer set. TCRdb reanalysed the multiplex PCR reads using MiXCR and keeps one entry per CDR3 protein. The table records some 460,000 distinct CDR3 sequences, 15% to 19% of them present only once. CDR1 is MDHEN, CDR2 SYDVKM, per germline. The CDR3 length is 14 residues. V was shortened by 5 bases and J by 8 bases, with 15 bases between the two germline ends. General study findings and limits: A 13 V-J signature model discriminated ophthalmopathy versus stable hyperthyroidism. Most thyroid-expanded clonotypes above 0.001 were also found in blood.

The table lists this clonotype with a few counts. The antigen is not known. Specimen: blood. This clonotype was obtained from a woman aged 18-35 years with Graves' hyperthyroidism. The V gene is TRBV28, the J gene TRBJ1-4, with D perhaps TRBD1 (6 bases). The DNA for the CDR3 is TGTGCCAGCAGTCGCGGGACATTTGGGGAAAAACTGTTTTTT. Translating gives CASSRGTFGEKLFF. The complete variable domain, with remaining parts taken from reference TRBV28 and TRBJ1-4, reads DVKVTQSSRYLVKRTGEKVFLECVQDMDHENMFWYRQDPGLGLRLIYFSYDVKMKEKGDIPEGYSVSREKKERFSLILESASTNQTSMYLCASSRGTFGEKLFFGSGTQLSVL.